This T cell receptor beta chain emerged from a study of shared clonotypes between healthy human individuals. The naive CD8 fraction comprised CD45RO-negative cells positively selected for CCR7 and excluded terminally differentiated effector memory CD45RA+ cells. Trimming left V 0 bases short and J 2 bases short, with 8 bases between. Germline CDR1 SNHLY, CDR2 FYNNEI. The CDR3 is 14 residues long. Deep-level running was used for the assay. Here immunoSEQ multiplex PCR was the method, and the copy in TCRdb shows in-frame clones only, minus some. The sample gives millions of clones, around 93% of which show up once; 1.5% to 2% is in the top ten.

The sequence was collected from a man aged 18 to 30 in good health. Some clones in this sample may be carry-over from other donors' samples. This rearrangement joins TRBV2 to TRBJ2-7; D gene ambiguous. What was sequenced was naive CD8+ T cells from PBMCs. CDR3 amino acids: CASSEAGSPYEQYF. The CDR3 DNA reads TGTGCCAGCAGTGAAGCTGGGTCCCCCTACGAGCAGTACTTC.